This note documents a single TCR beta chain sequence. This record comes from a study of T cell responses to AZD1222 COVID-19 vaccine. The table came from immunoSEQ multiplex PCR; TCRdb's copy has only in-frame clones and leaves some out. Of 90,000 to 120,000 clones detected, about 90% appear once; the ten largest clones hold approximately 22%. The clonotype originates from an adult in good health. Sequences were derived from peripheral blood, sampled on day 0 of AZD1222 vaccination.

The CDR3 nucleotides read TGTGCCAGCAGCTTAGGGAGACAGGGGACTAATGAAAAACTGTTTTTT. This encodes CASSLGRQGTNEKLFF. The chain links TRBV7-8 to TRBJ1-4, with 8 nucleotides matching TRBD1. With V trimmed by 1 base and J by 2 bases, 3 bases remained unmatched. The CDR3 extends over 16 amino acids. Germline CDR1 is SGHVS and CDR2 is FQNEAQ. Variable domain in full (rest from reference TRBV7-8 and TRBJ1-4): GAGVSQSPRYKVAKRGQDVALRCDPISGHVSLFWYQQALGQGPEFLTYFQNEAQLDKSGLPSDRFFAERPEGSVSTLKIQRTQQEDSAVYLCASSLGRQGTNEKLFFGSGTQLSVL.